One and the same sample provided the 23 T cell receptor beta chains below, sequenced in a study of shared clonotypes between healthy human individuals. TCRdb's copy holds only in-frame clones and misses some; the assay was immunoSEQ multiplex PCR. The repertoire holds fewer than 2.5 million clones, with approximately 93% as singletons. The specimen sequenced was naive CD4+ T cells from PBMCs. Subset given: CD45RA+ positively selected. The receptors were sampled from a man aged 18-30 years in good health. Some clones in this sample may be carry-over from other donors' samples.

V usage is TRBV7-3 and J usage is TRBJ2-7; 8 bases line up with TRBD2. CDR1 SGHTA and CDR2 FQGTGA come from the germline V gene. The CDR3 loop spans 16 amino acids. V lost 5 bases to trimming and J lost 0 bases; unmatched junction nucleotides: 9. The CDR3 is CASSPTGGLDSYEQYF. In DNA, the CDR3 is TGTGCCAGCAGCCCAACTGGGGGACTAGACTCCTACGAGCAGTACTTC.

The chain links TRBV6-5 to TRBJ1-2; tentative D call: TRBD1 (6 bases). Trimming shortened V by 4 bases and J by 8 bases, and 11 bases separated the two germline ends. Germline CDR1 and CDR2: MNHEY and SVGAGI. This CDR3 is 12 amino acids long. For the CDR3, the DNA is TGTGCCAGCAGTTTTGGGGGCATCGGCTACACCTTC. As protein: CASSFGGIGYTF.

The chain has TRBV5-5 and TRBJ2-2; D not resolved. The V end was cut by 6 bases, the J end by 0 bases, with 9 bases between. Germline CDR1 SGHKS, CDR2 YYEKEE (reference sequence). The length of the CDR3 is 14 residues. CDR3 in amino acids: CASTVTANTGELFF. The DNA of the CDR3 is TGTGCCAGCACCGTAACAGCGAACACCGGGGAGCTGTTTTTT. The full variable domain, its missing parts supplied by reference TRBV5-5 and TRBJ2-2, is DAGVTQSPTHLIKTRGQQVTLRCSPISGHKSVSWYQQVLGQGPQFIFQYYEKEERGRGNFPDRFSARQFPNYSSELNVNALLLGDSALYLCASTVTANTGELFFGEGSRLTVL.

Here the CDR3 reads CASSPFGGNTGELFF. The DNA for the CDR3 is TGTGCCAGCTCACCATTCGGCGGGAACACCGGGGAGCTGTTTTTT. This chain joins TRBV18 and TRBJ2-2; no definite D call. Trimming stripped 2 bases from V and 1 base from J, with 8 bases between. This CDR3 contains 15 residues. Germline CDR1 is KGHSH and CDR2 is LQKENI.

This sequence joins TRBV19 and TRBJ2-2; 7 positions match TRBD1. CDR1 and CDR2 (germline): LNHDA, SQIVND (reference sequence). Trimming took 2 bases from V and 0 from J; bases not matched to a gene: 6. The CDR3 sequence is 17 residues long. The CDR3 DNA reads as TGTGCCAGTAGTATACGTACAGGGGCCGCGAACACCGGGGAGCTGTTTTTT. Translated, it gives CASSIRTGAANTGELFF.

This chain joins TRBV2 and TRBJ1-3; D not resolved. The CDR3 contains 14 residues. The ends were cut back, 4 bases at V and 4 bases at J, with 11 bases in the middle. The germline CDR1 and CDR2 sequences are SNHLY and FYNNEI. The CDR3 loop is CASSVGGYGNTIYF. Written as DNA, the CDR3 is TGTGCCAGCAGTGTTGGTGGTTACGGAAACACCATATATTTT.

The chain couples TRBV5-1 to TRBJ2-3; TRBD2 matches 7 bases. The CDR3 has 16 residues. Germline-derived CDR1 and CDR2 are SGHRS and YFSETQ. V lost 0 bases to trimming and J lost 1 base; unmatched junction nucleotides: 5. CDR3 bases: TGCGCCAGCAGCTTGGCCATAGCGGGCCGCACAGATACGCAGTATTTT. This encodes CASSLAIAGRTDTQYF.

This clone occurred once. V and J are TRBV7-2 and TRBJ2-5; D remains unclear. V shed 1 base and J shed 7 bases, with 13 bases lying between them. Germline CDR1 is SGHTA and CDR2 is FQGNSA. CDR3 length: 14 amino acids. CDR3 region: CASSLESYHGTQYF. CDR3 sequence (DNA): TGTGCCAGCAGCTTAGAGTCCTATCACGGGACCCAGTACTTC.

V gene TRBV6-4 combines with J gene TRBJ2-1, with 10 positions matching TRBD1. With V trimmed by 4 bases and J by 7 bases, 7 bases remained unmatched. Germline CDR1 is MRHNA and CDR2 is SNTAGT. CDR3 length equals 15 residues. This CDR3 is CASSVGTGVSNEQFF. The CDR3 nucleotides are TGTGCCAGCAGTGTAGGGACAGGGGTTTCTAATGAGCAGTTCTTC.

In the case of this clone: The identical CDR3 is also encoded by other nucleotide sequences in the sample. CDR3 DNA sequence: TGTGCCAGCAGCTTGACTAGCGGACTCACAGATACGCAGTATTTT. Translated, it gives CASSLTSGLTDTQYF. This rearrangement joins TRBV5-4 to TRBJ2-3, with TRBD2 matching over 8 bases. CDR1 and CDR2 (germline): SGHNT, YYREEE (reference sequence). V was clipped by 1 base and J by 2 bases; unmatched bases: 3. CDR3 length equals 15 residues.

The chain uses TRBV5-1 and TRBJ1-1; D gene ambiguous. With 0 bases removed from V and 1 base from J, the gap between germline ends came to 13 bases. The germline gives CDR1 SGHRS, CDR2 YFSETQ. The length of the CDR3 is 16 residues. CDR3 residues: CASSLGTLPTNTEAFF. In DNA form, the CDR3 reads TGCGCCAGCAGCTTGGGGACCCTCCCAACGAACACTGAAGCTTTCTTT. Complete variable domain (other parts from reference TRBV5-1 and TRBJ1-1): KAGVTQTPRYLIKTRGQQVTLSCSPISGHRSVSWYQQTPGQGLQFLFEYFSETQRNKGNFPGRFSGRQFSNSRSEMNVSTLELGDSALYLCASSLGTLPTNTEAFFGQGTRLTVV.

The chain employs TRBV6-6 and TRBJ2-7; D is ambiguous. CDR3 length: 14 residues. The germline V gene has CDR1 MNHNY and CDR2 SVGAGI (reference sequence). V lost 3 bases to trimming and J lost 4 bases, with 13 bases between them. CDR3: CASSYPPEKYEQYF. CDR3 sequence (DNA): TGTGCCAGCAGTTATCCCCCGGAGAAATACGAGCAGTACTTC.

To note about this clone: Other DNA sequences of this sample code for an identical CDR3. The chain has TRBV7-2 and TRBJ1-1; D might be TRBD1 (5 bases). The germline V and J ends were trimmed by 3 bases and 1 base, with 9 bases remaining between them. Germline assignment: CDR1 SGHTA and CDR2 FQGNSA. The CDR3 loop spans 14 amino acids. The CDR3 protein is CASSLGGGNTEAFF. Written as DNA, the CDR3 is TGTGCCAGCAGCTTGGGGGGAGGGAACACTGAAGCTTTCTTT. Based on the CDR3 plus reference TRBV7-2 and TRBJ1-1, the full variable domain is GAGVSQSPSNKVTEKGKDVELRCDPISGHTALYWYRQSLGQGLEFLIYFQGNSAPDKSGLPSDRFSAERTGGSVSTLTIQRTQQEDSAVYLCASSLGGGNTEAFFGQGTRLTVV.

The V and J genes are TRBV19 and TRBJ1-5; D is ambiguous. The CDR3 is made up of 15 amino acids. Per the germline V gene, CDR1 is LNHDA and CDR2 is SQIVND (reference sequence). Trimming pared 6 bases from V and 0 bases from J, leaving 12 bases between. This CDR3 is CASRRTVDSNQPQHF. The DNA for the CDR3 is TGTGCCAGTAGAAGGACCGTGGATAGCAATCAGCCCCAGCATTTT.

This clone was detected a few times. This specimen includes other DNA sequences encoding the same CDR3. The J gene is TRBJ2-3, the V gene TRBV7-3; D remains ambiguous. The CDR3 sequence is 13 residues long. Trimming stripped 0 bases from V and 2 bases from J, with 3 bases between. The germline gives CDR1 SGHTA, CDR2 FQGTGA. CDR3 nucleotides: TGTGCCAGCAGCTTAACCCCCACAGATACGCAGTATTTT. Protein: CASSLTPTDTQYF.

The chain carries TRBV7-2 and TRBJ2-7, with 7 bases identical to TRBD1. V lost 5 bases to trimming and J lost 3 bases; unmatched junction nucleotides: 10. This CDR3 has 15 amino acids. Germline CDR1 is SGHTA and CDR2 is FQGNSA. CDR3 residues: CASSRTGDTYYEQYF. CDR3 in DNA: TGTGCCAGCAGCCGTACAGGGGATACCTACTACGAGCAGTACTTC.

This chain's CDR3 is CASSQLETQYF. CDR3 DNA: TGTGCCAGCAGCCAACTGGAGACCCAGTACTTC. This chain links TRBV11-2 with TRBJ2-5; no definite D call. Trimming removed 5 bases at V and 5 bases at J, with 6 bases between. The germline V gene encodes CDR1 SGHAT and CDR2 FQNNGV. The CDR3 totals 11 residues.

The rearrangement uses TRBV19 and TRBJ1-3, with a tentative D call TRBD1 (6 bases). This CDR3 is 15 amino acids long. V lost 6 bases to trimming and J lost 6 bases, with 18 bases between them. Germline CDR1 and CDR2: LNHDA and SQIVND (reference sequence). This chain's CDR3 is CASRTTGSNANTIYF. The CDR3 DNA reads as TGTGCCAGTAGAACAACAGGGTCCAATGCAAACACCATATATTTT. Together with reference TRBV19 and TRBJ1-3, the CDR3 gives the full variable domain: DGGITQSPKYLFRKEGQNVTLSCEQNLNHDAMYWYRQDPGQGLRLIYYSQIVNDFQKGDIAEGYSVSREKKESFPLTVTSAQKNPTAFYLCASRTTGSNANTIYFGEGSWLTVV.

The V gene is TRBV2, the J gene TRBJ2-2; D may correspond to TRBD1 or TRBD2 (5 bases each). Deletions cut 3 bases from V and 8 bases from J, with 13 bases between. CDR3 length: 14 amino acids. Germline V lookup: CDR1 SNHLY, CDR2 FYNNEI. The CDR3 DNA sequence: TGTGCCAGCAGTGACCTTCGGGGCGGAGGGGAGCTGTTTTTT. Translating it yields CASSDLRGGGELFF.

The chain employs TRBV11-3 and TRBJ2-3; 8 bases are shared with TRBD2. The germline V gene encodes CDR1 SGHNT and CDR2 YENEEA. CDR3 length: 15 amino acids. The trim removed 1 base at V and 7 bases at J, leaving 7 bases unmatched. CDR3 region: CASSLAPAGGNTQYF. The CDR3 DNA follows: TGTGCCAGCAGCTTAGCCCCGGCGGGAGGAAATACGCAGTATTTT. Supplemented by reference TRBV11-3 and TRBJ2-3, the full variable domain reads EAGVVQSPRYKIIEKKQPVAFWCNPISGHNTLYWYLQNLGQGPELLIRYENEEAVDDSQLPKDRFSAERLKGVDSTLKIQPAELGDSAVYLCASSLAPAGGNTQYFGPGTRLTVL.

V and J are TRBV6-1 and TRBJ1-2; 9 nucleotides line up with TRBD1. The germline V gene has CDR1 MNHNS and CDR2 SASEGT. J gave up 8 bases and V 2 bases, and 15 bases lay outside the gene matches. The CDR3 consists of 17 residues. The CDR3 is CASSEKGTGILLRGYTF. The CDR3 bases are TGTGCCAGCAGTGAAAAAGGGACAGGGATCCTTCTTAGAGGCTACACCTTC.

This clone has just a few counts. The chain joins TRBV2 to TRBJ1-4; TRBD1 matches 7 bases. Germline lookup yields CDR1 SNHLY and CDR2 FYNNEI. J was trimmed by 7 bases and V by 9 bases; bases with no gene match: 8. CDR3 length equals 13 residues. The CDR3 sequence: CASRQGLGEKLFF. CDR3 nucleotides: TGTGCCAGTAGACAGGGCCTGGGTGAAAAACTGTTTTTT.

The chain carries TRBV5-1 and TRBJ2-3; tentatively, D is TRBD1 (8 bases). V was cut by 4 bases and J by 4 bases, with 13 bases left in between. The CDR3 totals 14 residues. Germline loops: CDR1 SGHRS, CDR2 YFSETQ. This CDR3 is CASSTGGGADTQYF. CDR3 coding DNA: TGCGCCAGCAGCACAGGGGGAGGGGCAGATACGCAGTATTTT.